The 29 T cell receptor beta chains below all came from one sample that was sequenced in a study of CD8+ T cells in alopecia areata. As the sequencing template, cDNA was produced by extracting RNA and reverse transcribing it. Clones were sequenced by immunoSEQ multiplex PCR, and TCRdb holds only the in-frame ones, with some missing. The table has some 180,000 clones, roughly 53% seen once. Sample treatment: oral pan-JAK inhibitor, 5-10 mg twice daily. Sequenced here: CD8+ T cells sorted from blood, sampled at week 24, from a patient treated with tofacitinib. Every receptor here comes from a human donor with alopecia areata.

This clone was found a few times. The CDR3 region has the DNA TGTGCCAGTAGTATAGGTAGCCCGCGGGATACGCAGTATTTT. Its translation: CASSIGSPRDTQYF. The chain uses TRBV19 and TRBJ2-3; D not certain. The V and J ends lost 1 base and 6 bases respectively, with 11 bases between them. In germline, CDR1 is LNHDA, CDR2 SQIVND (reference sequence). This CDR3 spans 14 amino acids.

This clone has just a few counts. This rearrangement joins TRBV19 to TRBJ1-1, with 7 bases lining up with TRBD1. J gave up 6 bases and V 2 bases, and 6 bases lay outside the gene matches. The CDR3 covers 14 residues. The V gene's germline CDR1 is LNHDA and CDR2 SQIVND (reference sequence). CDR3 nucleotide sequence: TGTGCCAGTAGTATATCGGACAGGTCTCCTGAAGCTTTCTTT. Protein sequence: CASSISDRSPEAFF. The full variable domain, rest sourced from reference TRBV19 and TRBJ1-1, is DGGITQSPKYLFRKEGQNVTLSCEQNLNHDAMYWYRQDPGQGLRLIYYSQIVNDFQKGDIAEGYSVSREKKESFPLTVTSAQKNPTAFYLCASSISDRSPEAFFGQGTRLTVV.

The chain employs TRBV2 and TRBJ2-6; D remains ambiguous. The ends were cut back, 5 bases at V and 0 bases at J, with 8 bases in the middle. CDR1 and CDR2 from the germline V gene are SNHLY and FYNNEI. The CDR3 extends over 15 amino acids. CDR3 sequence (DNA): TGTGCCAGCAGTACAAGAAGCTCTGGGGCCAACGTCCTGACTTTC. This encodes CASSTRSSGANVLTF.

There are a few counts of this clone. J is TRBJ1-1 and V is TRBV29-1; TRBD1 aligns across 7 bases. Unmatched junction bases numbered 3, after V lost 4 bases and J lost 4 bases. CDR1 and CDR2 (germline): SQVTM, ANQGSEA. CDR3 size: 12 residues. The CDR3 reads CSVVQGPTEAFF. For the CDR3, the DNA is TGCAGCGTTGTACAGGGGCCCACTGAAGCTTTCTTT.

This rearrangement joins TRBV29-1 to TRBJ2-3; D perhaps matches TRBD2 (7 bases). V was cut by 7 bases and J by 11 bases, with 22 bases left in between. Germline V gene data show CDR1 as SQVTM and CDR2 as ANQGSEA. This CDR3 region has 13 residues. Here the CDR3 DNA reads TGCAGCGCAAATGGGCTAGCGGAGGGGGGGCAGTATTTT. It is translated as CSANGLAEGGQYF.

This clone has a handful of counts. Distinct nucleotide sequences in the sample also encode this CDR3. The V and J genes are TRBV30 and TRBJ2-7; no firm D call. Germline V gene data show CDR1 as GTSNPN and CDR2 as SVGIG (reference sequence). The CDR3 totals 11 residues. Trimming removed 0 bases from V and 4 bases from J, with 4 bases in between. DNA of the CDR3: TGTGCCTGGAGTGTAGGTTACGAGCAGTACTTC. Translation gives CAWSVGYEQYF.

For this clone: Other DNA variants within this sample encode the same CDR3. The rearrangement links TRBV4-3 to TRBJ2-7, with 7 positions matching TRBD1. CDR1 and CDR2 from the germline V gene are LGHNA and YSLEER. The CDR3 consists of 15 residues. The V and J ends lost 0 bases and 0 bases, in that order; junction bases with no gene match: 2. CDR3: CASSQDRGSSYEQYF. The CDR3 coding sequence is TGCGCCAGCAGCCAAGACAGGGGGAGCTCCTACGAGCAGTACTTC.

The chain couples TRBV30 to TRBJ2-7; D is uncertain. Germline V gives CDR1 GTSNPN, CDR2 SVGIG (reference sequence). CDR3 length: 13 amino acids. The V end was cut by 0 bases, the J end by 1 base, with 7 bases between. DNA for the CDR3: TGTGCCTGGAGTGTAGCCGAGTCCTACGAGCAGTACTTC. Translated, it gives CAWSVAESYEQYF.

The chain links TRBV2 to TRBJ1-1, with D possibly matching TRBD1 (5 bases). The CDR3 runs 15 residues. Germline loops: CDR1 SNHLY, CDR2 FYNNEI. V was pared by 6 bases and J by 1 base, with 15 bases between. Here the CDR3 DNA reads TGTGCCAGCAGGGATAGGGACGGAGGGAACACTGAAGCTTTCTTT. Its protein product is CASRDRDGGNTEAFF.

This clone was observed a handful of times. The chain has TRBV6-1 and TRBJ1-1; D gene unclear. The CDR3 contains 12 residues. The germline gives CDR1 MNHNS, CDR2 SASEGT. Between the trimmed V and J ends, which lost 7 bases and 5 bases, there was a span of 11 bases. The CDR3 bases are TGTGCCAGCACGGGCCTGCGAACTGAAGCTTTCTTT. This gives the protein CASTGLRTEAFF.

This clone has just a few counts. J is TRBJ2-3 and V is TRBV11-2; 12 bases map to TRBD2. Germline CDR1 SGHAT, CDR2 FQNNGV. The length of the CDR3 is 15 residues. J lost 8 bases, V lost 2 bases, and 5 bases had no gene match. CDR3 sequence: CASSLTSGGPGTQYF. The DNA of the CDR3 is TGTGCCAGCAGCTTAACTAGCGGGGGGCCGGGTACGCAGTATTTT. The full variable domain, its missing parts supplied by reference TRBV11-2 and TRBJ2-3, is EAGVAQSPRYKIIEKRQSVAFWCNPISGHATLYWYQQILGQGPKLLIQFQNNGVVDDSQLPKDRFSAERLKGVDSTLKIQPAKLEDSAVYLCASSLTSGGPGTQYFGPGTRLTVL.

V and J are TRBV7-9 and TRBJ2-3; D might be TRBD1 or TRBD2, each matching 5 bases. The CDR3 runs to 14 residues. The V gene's germline CDR1 is SEHNR and CDR2 FQNEAQ (reference sequence). V lost 4 bases and J 4 bases, leaving 12 bases between the germline ends. The CDR3 loop reads CASSYRDLPDTQYF. The CDR3 nucleotides are TGTGCCAGCAGCTACCGGGACCTGCCAGATACGCAGTATTTT.

This rearrangement joins TRBV2 to TRBJ2-1; perhaps TRBD1 as D (6 bases). The germline gives CDR1 SNHLY, CDR2 FYNNEI. The CDR3 runs 15 residues. The V gene lost 6 bases and the J gene lost 5 bases, with 17 bases spanning the gap. CDR3 sequence (DNA): TGTGCCAGCAGGGACACGGACAGCTTAAACAATGAGCAGTTCTTC. This encodes CASRDTDSLNNEQFF.

The chain's CDR3 is CASSLAVYQGSNQPQHF. For the CDR3, the DNA is TGTGCCAGCAGCTTGGCCGTATATCAGGGAAGCAATCAGCCCCAGCATTTT. The chain has TRBV5-5 and TRBJ1-5; the D gene is possibly TRBD1 (5 bases). Germline V gene data show CDR1 as SGHKS and CDR2 as YYEKEE (reference sequence). The CDR3 loop spans 17 amino acids. Trimming stripped 0 bases from V and 1 base from J, with 14 bases between.

The chain links TRBV7-2 to TRBJ1-1; weak D call: TRBD1 (5 bases). The CDR3 runs to 14 residues. With 2 bases removed from V and 6 bases from J, the gap between germline ends came to 13 bases. Looked up from germline, CDR1 is SGHTA and CDR2 is FQGNSA. DNA of the CDR3: TGTGCCAGCAGCTTATCCCGGGGGAGGGCTGAAGCTTTCTTT. This encodes CASSLSRGRAEAFF.

This clone was recorded a few times. The chain recombines TRBV5-1 with TRBJ2-2, with TRBD1 as a possible D gene (6 bases). Trimming took off 2 bases at V and 3 bases at J, with 11 bases between the two ends. The CDR3 is made up of 15 amino acids. The V gene's germline CDR1 is SGHRS and CDR2 YFSETQ. CDR3 in amino acids: CASSFGQTHTGELFF. As DNA, the CDR3 is TGCGCCAGCAGCTTCGGACAGACTCACACCGGGGAGCTGTTTTTT.

This sequence joins TRBV5-1 and TRBJ2-7; the match to TRBD1 covers 7 bases. V dropped 4 bases and J dropped 2; count of bases not matched to a gene: 9. Germline CDR1 is SGHRS and CDR2 is YFSETQ. The CDR3 extends over 15 amino acids. CDR3 sequence: CASSPRGQRTYEQYF. The DNA for the CDR3 is TGCGCCAGCAGCCCTAGGGGACAGCGAACCTACGAGCAGTACTTC.

CDR3 in amino acids: CASSQEIWGSNYGYTF. The DNA of the CDR3 is TGCGCCAGCAGCCAAGAGATCTGGGGTTCTAACTATGGCTACACCTTC. The V call is TRBV4-1, the J call TRBJ1-2; D ambiguous. Trimming cost V 0 bases and J 0 bases, with 11 bases left between them. The CDR3 spans 16 residues. Germline assignment: CDR1 MGHRA and CDR2 YSYEKL.

The chain recombines TRBV6-6 with TRBJ2-5; TRBD1 matches 9 bases. Germline V gene lookup returns CDR1 MNHNY and CDR2 SVGAGI (reference sequence). The CDR3 runs to 16 residues. The junction had 9 bases not matched to a gene; V was cut back by 2 bases and J by 5 bases. The CDR3 region is CASSYPRDRVKETQYF. CDR3 coding DNA: TGTGCCAGCAGTTACCCGAGGGACAGGGTGAAGGAGACCCAGTACTTC.

This clone was seen a handful of times. The same CDR3 arises from other DNA sequences in this sample as well. DNA for the CDR3: TGTGCCATCAGTGATGGGGGAGGGGGCACTGAAGCTTTCTTT. This encodes CAISDGGGGTEAFF. The chain recombines TRBV10-3 with TRBJ1-1; possibly TRBD1 for D (6 bases). This CDR3 spans 14 amino acids. Germline V gene lookup returns CDR1 ENHRY and CDR2 SYGVKD. Trimming shortened V by 3 bases and J by 4 bases, and 12 bases separated the two germline ends.

The CDR3 is CASSLGPSNQPQHF. The CDR3 DNA is TGTGCCAGCAGCTTAGGGCCTAGCAATCAGCCCCAGCATTTT. V gene TRBV11-2 combines with J gene TRBJ1-5; D gene uncertain. The CDR3 consists of 14 residues. CDR1 and CDR2 (germline): SGHAT, FQNNGV. The V gene lost 1 base and the J gene lost 0 bases, with 4 bases spanning the gap. The complete variable domain, with remaining parts taken from reference TRBV11-2 and TRBJ1-5, reads EAGVAQSPRYKIIEKRQSVAFWCNPISGHATLYWYQQILGQGPKLLIQFQNNGVVDDSQLPKDRFSAERLKGVDSTLKIQPAKLEDSAVYLCASSLGPSNQPQHFGDGTRLSIL.

The gene calls are TRBV29-1 and TRBJ2-7; 9 bases map to TRBD2. The CDR3 extends over 14 amino acids. J gave up 0 bases and V 4 bases, and 4 bases lay outside the gene matches. CDR1 and CDR2 from the germline V gene are SQVTM and ANQGSEA. CDR3 bases: TGCAGCGTTGGGGGACTAGCAGACTCCTACGAGCAGTACTTC. This gives the protein CSVGGLADSYEQYF.

The V call is TRBV2, the J call TRBJ2-7; possible D gene TRBD1, 5 bases. Trimming left V 3 bases short and J 3 bases short, with 9 bases between. The CDR3 totals 13 residues. Germline assignment: CDR1 SNHLY and CDR2 FYNNEI. The CDR3 spells CASSDGHVYEQYF. The CDR3 DNA sequence: TGTGCCAGCAGTGACGGACATGTCTACGAGCAGTACTTC. Looking up the rest from reference TRBV2 and TRBJ2-7 gives the full variable domain: EPEVTQTPSHQVTQMGQEVILRCVPISNHLYFYWYRQILGQKVEFLVSFYNNEISEKSEIFDDQFSVERPDGSNFTLKIRSTKLEDSAMYFCASSDGHVYEQYFGPGTRLTVT.

The V gene is TRBV6-5, the J gene TRBJ1-2, with 8 bases aligning to TRBD1. The germline V gene encodes CDR1 MNHEY and CDR2 SVGAGI. There are 13 residues in the CDR3. The J segment lost 4 bases and the V segment lost 10 bases, leaving 8 bases of the junction unmatched. The CDR3 loop reads CATSGQGSYGYTF. DNA of the CDR3: TGTGCCACCTCCGGACAGGGTAGCTATGGCTACACCTTC.

The sample holds a few counts of this clone. This rearrangement joins TRBV7-9 to TRBJ2-2, with a tentative D call TRBD1 (6 bases). The CDR3 runs 15 residues. V was trimmed by 5 bases and J by 6 bases, leaving 16 bases between them. Germline V gene sequence: CDR1 SEHNR, CDR2 FQNEAQ (reference sequence). For the CDR3, the DNA is TGTGCCAGCAGCCACCGGGACAAGCCCCCCGGGGAGCTGTTTTTT. Its translation is CASSHRDKPPGELFF. The full variable domain, its missing parts supplied by reference TRBV7-9 and TRBJ2-2, is DTGVSQNPRHKITKRGQNVTFRCDPISEHNRLYWYRQTLGQGPEFLTYFQNEAQLEKSRLLSDRFSAERPKGSFSTLEIQRTEQGDSAMYLCASSHRDKPPGELFFGEGSRLTVL.

V gene TRBV2 combines with J gene TRBJ2-1, with D maybe TRBD1 (5 bases). The CDR3 spans 13 residues. Germline V lookup: CDR1 SNHLY, CDR2 FYNNEI. The V end lost 10 bases, the J end lost 0 bases, and 10 bases lay between the germline ends. Written as DNA, the CDR3 is TGTGCCAACCGACAGAGCTCCTACAATGAGCAGTTCTTC. Translation: CANRQSSYNEQFF. The entire variable domain, with the rest obtained from reference TRBV2 and TRBJ2-1, is as follows: EPEVTQTPSHQVTQMGQEVILRCVPISNHLYFYWYRQILGQKVEFLVSFYNNEISEKSEIFDDQFSVERPDGSNFTLKIRSTKLEDSAMYFCANRQSSYNEQFFGPGTRLTVL.

This clone turned up a few times. V usage is TRBV30 and J usage is TRBJ2-2; D possibly corresponds to TRBD1 (6 bases). Germline V gene data show CDR1 as GTSNPN and CDR2 as SVGIG (reference sequence). Deletions cut 0 bases from V and 1 base from J, with 12 bases between. The CDR3 runs to 16 residues. CDR3 sequence: CAWSVRHRVNTGELFF. The DNA of the CDR3 is TGTGCCTGGAGTGTACGTCACAGGGTGAACACCGGGGAGCTGTTTTTT.

The V gene is TRBV13, the J gene TRBJ2-7; D possibly corresponds to TRBD2 (6 bases). Germline assignment: CDR1 PRHDT and CDR2 FYEKMQ (reference sequence). This CDR3 is built from 14 residues. V was clipped by 4 bases and J by 0 bases, with 10 bases between them. As DNA, the CDR3 is TGTGCCAGCAGCTATGGAGCGGGCTCCTACGAGCAGTACTTC. Protein: CASSYGAGSYEQYF.

The J gene is TRBJ2-1, the V gene TRBV27, with a tentative D call TRBD2 (5 bases). The V gene lost 10 bases and the J gene lost 8 bases, with 15 bases spanning the gap. Germline CDR1 is MNHEY and CDR2 is SMNVEV (reference sequence). The CDR3 contains 12 residues. The CDR3 loop reads CATMVIGDEQFF. Here the CDR3 DNA reads TGTGCCACCATGGTCATCGGGGATGAGCAGTTCTTC.